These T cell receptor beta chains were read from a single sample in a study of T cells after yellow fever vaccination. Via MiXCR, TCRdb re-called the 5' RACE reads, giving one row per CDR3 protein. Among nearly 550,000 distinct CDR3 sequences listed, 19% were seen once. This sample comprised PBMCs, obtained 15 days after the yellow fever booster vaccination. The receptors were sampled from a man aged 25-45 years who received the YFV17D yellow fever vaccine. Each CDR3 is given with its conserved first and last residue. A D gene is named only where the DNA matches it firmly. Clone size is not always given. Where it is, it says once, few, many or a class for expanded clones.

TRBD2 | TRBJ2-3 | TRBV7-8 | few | CASSLEPGTRNTDTQYF | TGTGCCAGCAGCCTCGAACCCGGGACTAGGAACACAGATACGCAGTATTTT
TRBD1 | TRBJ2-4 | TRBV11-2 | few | CASSPGTGSPTLAKNIQYF | TGTGCCAGCAGCCCCGGGACAGGGAGTCCTACGCTAGCCAAAAACATTCAGTACTTC
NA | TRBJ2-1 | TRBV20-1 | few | CSDNEQFF | TGCAGTGATAATGAGCAGTTCTTC
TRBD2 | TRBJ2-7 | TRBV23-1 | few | CASSHPGGRSSYEQYF | TGCGCCAGCAGTCACCCCGGGGGGAGAAGCTCCTACGAGCAGTACTTC
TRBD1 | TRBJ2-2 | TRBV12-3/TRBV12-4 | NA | CASSPDRVGELFF | TGTGCCAGCAGTCCAGACAGGGTCGGGGAGCTGTTTTTT
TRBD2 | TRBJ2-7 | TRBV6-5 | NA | CASSYSQAGGLEQYF | TGTGCCAGCAGTTACTCGCAAGCGGGAGGACTCGAGCAGTACTTC
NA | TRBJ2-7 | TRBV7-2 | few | CASRMAGASSYEQYF | TGTGCCAGCAGGATGGCAGGGGCCAGCTCCTACGAGCAGTACTTC
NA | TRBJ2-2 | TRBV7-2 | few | CASSWNANTGELFF | TGTGCCAGCAGTTGGAACGCGAACACCGGGGAGCTGTTTTTT
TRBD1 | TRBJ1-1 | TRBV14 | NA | CASSQHATGGIWTEAFF | TGTGCCAGCAGCCAACACGCGACAGGGGGCATATGGACTGAAGCTTTCTTT
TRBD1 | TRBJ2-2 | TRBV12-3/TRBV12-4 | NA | CASGYQGADTGELFF | TGTGCCAGCGGTTACCAGGGGGCAGACACCGGGGAGCTGTTTTTT